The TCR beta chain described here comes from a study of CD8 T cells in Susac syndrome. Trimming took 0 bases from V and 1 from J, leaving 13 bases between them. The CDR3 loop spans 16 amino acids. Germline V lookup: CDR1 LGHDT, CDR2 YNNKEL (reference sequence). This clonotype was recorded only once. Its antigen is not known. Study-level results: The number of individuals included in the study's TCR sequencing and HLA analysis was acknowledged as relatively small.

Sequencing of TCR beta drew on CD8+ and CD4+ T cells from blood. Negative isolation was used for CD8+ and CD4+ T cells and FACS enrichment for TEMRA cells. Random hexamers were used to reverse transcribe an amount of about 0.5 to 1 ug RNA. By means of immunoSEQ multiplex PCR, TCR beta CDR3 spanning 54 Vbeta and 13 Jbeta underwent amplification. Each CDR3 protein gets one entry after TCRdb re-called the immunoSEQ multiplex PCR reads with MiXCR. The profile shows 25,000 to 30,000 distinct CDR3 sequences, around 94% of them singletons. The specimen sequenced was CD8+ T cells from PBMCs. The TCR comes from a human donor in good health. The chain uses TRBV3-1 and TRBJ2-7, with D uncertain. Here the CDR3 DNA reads TGTGCCAGCAGCCAAGATTTATTGATCGGGTCCTACGAGCAGTACTTC. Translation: CASSQDLLIGSYEQYF.